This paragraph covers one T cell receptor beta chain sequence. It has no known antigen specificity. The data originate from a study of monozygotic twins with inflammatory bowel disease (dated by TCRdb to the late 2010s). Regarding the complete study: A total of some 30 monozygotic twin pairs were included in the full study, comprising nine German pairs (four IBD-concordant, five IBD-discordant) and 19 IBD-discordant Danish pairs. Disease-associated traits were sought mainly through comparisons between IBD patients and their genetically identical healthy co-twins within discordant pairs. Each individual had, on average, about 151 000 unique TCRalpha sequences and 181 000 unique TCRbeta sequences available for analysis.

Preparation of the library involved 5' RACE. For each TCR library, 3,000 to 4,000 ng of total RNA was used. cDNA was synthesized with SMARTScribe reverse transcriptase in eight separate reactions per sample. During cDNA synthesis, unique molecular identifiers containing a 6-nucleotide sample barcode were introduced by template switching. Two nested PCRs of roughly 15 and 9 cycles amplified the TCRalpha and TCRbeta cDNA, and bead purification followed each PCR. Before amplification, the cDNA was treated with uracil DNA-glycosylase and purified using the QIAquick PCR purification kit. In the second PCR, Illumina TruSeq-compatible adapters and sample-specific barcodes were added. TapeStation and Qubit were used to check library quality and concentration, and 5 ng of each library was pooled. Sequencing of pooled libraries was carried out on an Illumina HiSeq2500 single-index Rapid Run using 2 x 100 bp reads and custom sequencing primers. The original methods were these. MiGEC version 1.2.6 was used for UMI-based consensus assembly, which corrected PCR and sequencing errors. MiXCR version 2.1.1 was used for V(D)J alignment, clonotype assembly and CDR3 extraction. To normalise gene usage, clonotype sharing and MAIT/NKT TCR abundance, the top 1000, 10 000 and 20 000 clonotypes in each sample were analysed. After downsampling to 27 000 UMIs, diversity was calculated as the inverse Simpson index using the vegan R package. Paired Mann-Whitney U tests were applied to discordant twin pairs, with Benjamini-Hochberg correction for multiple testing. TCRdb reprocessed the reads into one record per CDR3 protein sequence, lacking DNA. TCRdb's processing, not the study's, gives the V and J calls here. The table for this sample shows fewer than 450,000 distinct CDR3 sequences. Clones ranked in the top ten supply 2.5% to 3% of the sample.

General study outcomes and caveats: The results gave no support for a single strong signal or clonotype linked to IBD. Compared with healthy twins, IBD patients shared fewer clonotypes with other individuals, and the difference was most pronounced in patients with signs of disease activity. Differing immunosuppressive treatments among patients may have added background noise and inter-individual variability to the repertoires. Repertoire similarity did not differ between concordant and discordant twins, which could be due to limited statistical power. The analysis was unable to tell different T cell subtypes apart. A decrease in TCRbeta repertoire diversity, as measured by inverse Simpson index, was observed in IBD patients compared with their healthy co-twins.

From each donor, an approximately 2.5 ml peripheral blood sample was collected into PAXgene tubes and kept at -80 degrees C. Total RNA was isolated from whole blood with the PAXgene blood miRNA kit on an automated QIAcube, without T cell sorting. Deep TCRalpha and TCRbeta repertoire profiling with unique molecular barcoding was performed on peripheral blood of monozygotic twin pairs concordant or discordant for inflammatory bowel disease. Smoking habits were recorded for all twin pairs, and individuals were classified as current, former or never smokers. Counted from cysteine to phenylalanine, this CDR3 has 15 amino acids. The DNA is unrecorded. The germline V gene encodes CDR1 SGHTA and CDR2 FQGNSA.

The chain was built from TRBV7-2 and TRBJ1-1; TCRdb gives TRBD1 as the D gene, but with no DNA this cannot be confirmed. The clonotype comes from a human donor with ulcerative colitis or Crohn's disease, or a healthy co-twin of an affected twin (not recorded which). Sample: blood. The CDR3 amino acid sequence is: CASSQYGQKNTEAFF.